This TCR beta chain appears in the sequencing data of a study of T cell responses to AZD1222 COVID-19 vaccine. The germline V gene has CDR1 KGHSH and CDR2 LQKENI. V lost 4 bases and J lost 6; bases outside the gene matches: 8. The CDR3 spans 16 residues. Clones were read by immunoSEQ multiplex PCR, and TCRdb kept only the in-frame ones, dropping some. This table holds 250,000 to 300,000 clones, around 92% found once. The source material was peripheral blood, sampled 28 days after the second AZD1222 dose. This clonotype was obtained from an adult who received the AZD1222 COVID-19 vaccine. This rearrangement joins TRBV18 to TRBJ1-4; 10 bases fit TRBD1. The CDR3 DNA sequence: TGTGCCAGCTCACTACGGACAGGGGGAAGGGATGAAAAACTGTTTTTT. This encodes CASSLRTGGRDEKLFF.